This TCR beta chain appears in the sequencing data of a study of T cells after yellow fever vaccination. This clonotype was detected only a few times. With V trimmed by 6 bases and J by 7 bases, 12 bases remained unmatched. This CDR3 has 16 amino acids. Germline V gene data show CDR1 as MNHNS and CDR2 as SASEGT. Generation of TCR cDNA used 5'RACE template switching (which added a universal primer site and UMIs). Via MiXCR, TCRdb re-called the 5' RACE reads, giving one row per CDR3 protein. The sample includes under 600,000 distinct CDR3 sequences, 13% seen only once; the top ten take more than 13%. This TCR was recovered from a man aged 25-40 years who received the YFV17D yellow fever vaccine. The rearrangement uses TRBV6-1 and TRBJ1-5; 10 positions match TRBD1. The sequences come from PBMCs, collected on the day of the yellow fever booster vaccination. CDR3 loop: CASRTGTGATWQPQHF. For the CDR3, the DNA is TGTGCCAGCAGGACCGGGACAGGGGCCACTTGGCAGCCCCAGCATTTT.